Sequencing of this T cell receptor (beta chain) was carried out in a study of T cell responses to AZD1222 COVID-19 vaccine. In the case of this clone: Its target is unknown.

General study results and limits: Unmutated variant regions are reportedly the target of nearly half of TCRs that are spike-specific. At 160-218 and 743-854, vaccine-associated CD4 TCRs were dominant, and they spanned spike. Spike-specific TCR repertoires showed rising breadth and depth after two AZD1222 doses.

V lost 4 bases to trimming and J lost 5 bases; unmatched junction nucleotides: 10. CDR1 is SQVTM, CDR2 ANQGSEA, per germline. The CDR3 totals 15 residues. Only in-frame clones appear in the TCRdb table, and some are missing; sequencing was by immunoSEQ multiplex PCR. The repertoire holds approximately 150,000 clones, with around 83% as singletons. This specimen consisted of peripheral blood, obtained 28 days after the second AZD1222 dose. The receptor's source is an adult who received the AZD1222 COVID-19 vaccine. V is TRBV29-1 and J is TRBJ1-5; TRBD1 aligns across 8 bases. CDR3 sequence reads: CSVGWQAGGHQPQHF. CDR3 coding DNA: TGCAGCGTTGGATGGCAGGCAGGGGGCCATCAGCCCCAGCATTTT.